Each of the 10 T cell receptor beta chains below was sequenced from the same sample in a study of T cell changes during pregnancy in multiple sclerosis (dated by TCRdb to the late 2010s). Library method: the immunoSEQ multiplex PCR assay. TCRdb carries this immuneACCESS record with in-frame sequences only. Its versions omit some clonotypes, under half of them owing to an unresolved V gene in the studies checked, with the rest unexplained. In this sample the table shows about 61,000 clones, roughly 86% of which occur a single time. Jointly, the top ten make up approximately 1.7% of the sample. This specimen consisted of peripheral blood, obtained in the first trimester of pregnancy. The receptors come from a female donor with multiple sclerosis, enrolled in a pregnancy study.

The V gene is TRBV4-1, the J gene TRBJ2-3; 9 bases fit TRBD2. There are 16 residues in the CDR3. Germline CDR1 and CDR2: MGHRA and YSYEKL. J gave up 2 bases and V 1 base, and 4 bases lay outside the gene matches. The CDR3 DNA reads as TGCGCCAGCAGCCAAGCTAGCGGGATCCTCACAGATACGCAGTATTTT. Its translation: CASSQASGILTDTQYF.

This chain links TRBV10-3 with TRBJ2-1; 9 bases agree with TRBD1. There are 14 residues in the CDR3. Germline trimming cut 5 bases from V and 7 bases from J; bases unmatched to any gene: 6. Germline V gene lookup returns CDR1 ENHRY and CDR2 SYGVKD. CDR3 nucleotide sequence: TGTGCCATCAGTAAACAGGGGGCGAGTAATGAGCAGTTCTTC. Its protein product is CAISKQGASNEQFF.

The chain combines TRBV5-4 with TRBJ2-1; a weak D match, TRBD1 (5 bases). Germline CDR1 reads SGHNT; CDR2 reads YYREEE (reference sequence). CDR3 length equals 15 residues. V lost 8 bases and J 0 bases, leaving 15 bases between the germline ends. This CDR3 reads CASAETANSYNEQFF. The CDR3 nucleotides read TGTGCCAGTGCTGAGACAGCTAACTCCTACAATGAGCAGTTCTTC.

This chain joins TRBV25-1 and TRBJ2-7; 14 bases agree with TRBD2. The germline V gene has CDR1 MGHDK and CDR2 SYGVNS. This CDR3 contains 15 residues. The trim removed 4 bases at V and 6 bases at J, leaving 5 bases unmatched. CDR3 nucleotide sequence: TGTGCCAGCAGTGTGGGACTAGCGGGAGTGGGCGAGCAGTACTTC. Its translation: CASSVGLAGVGEQYF.

This clone appeared a few times. The genes are TRBV18 and TRBJ1-1; D possibly corresponds to TRBD1 (5 bases). V was clipped by 6 bases and J by 10 bases, with 12 bases between them. CDR1 and CDR2 from the germline V gene are KGHSH and LQKENI. CDR3 length: 11 residues. CDR3 region: CASSAGRGAFF. Here the CDR3 DNA reads TGTGCCAGCTCCGCAGGGAGGGGAGCTTTCTTT.

The rearrangement uses TRBV28 and TRBJ1-5; 10 nucleotides align to TRBD1. Germline V lookup: CDR1 MDHEN, CDR2 SYDVKM. The CDR3 runs 13 residues. Germline trimming cut 7 bases from V and 6 bases from J; bases unmatched to any gene: 3. CDR3: CASKTGGPQPQHF. CDR3 DNA sequence: TGTGCCAGCAAGACAGGGGGCCCTCAGCCCCAGCATTTT.

Remarks on this clone: Other DNA sequences of this sample code for an identical CDR3. The V and J genes are TRBV2 and TRBJ2-3; 8 bases align to TRBD2. V gave up 6 bases and J gave up 3 bases; unmatched junction bases: 2. The CDR3 is 13 amino acids. Germline CDR1 is SNHLY and CDR2 is FYNNEI. The CDR3 DNA is TGTGCCAGCAGAACTAGCGGTACAGATACGCAGTATTTT. Encoded protein: CASRTSGTDTQYF.

The chain links TRBV30 to TRBJ2-1; TRBD1 might be the D (5 bases). V lost 3 bases, J lost 3 bases, and 18 bases lay in between. This CDR3 has 16 residues. The germline gives CDR1 GTSNPN, CDR2 SVGIG (reference sequence). CDR3 loop: CAWRDVRQSYYNEQFF. CDR3 nucleotide sequence: TGTGCCTGGAGAGACGTCCGACAGAGCTACTACAATGAGCAGTTCTTC.

The chain carries TRBV29-1 and TRBJ2-7; D gene ambiguous. Germline CDR1 and CDR2: SQVTM and ANQGSEA. V was trimmed by 3 bases and J by 3 bases, leaving 6 bases between them. The CDR3 loop spans 11 amino acids. CDR3 nucleotides: TGCAGCGTTGAGGCCAGCTACGAGCAGTACTTC. Protein sequence: CSVEASYEQYF.

The rearrangement links TRBV28 to TRBJ1-1; D ambiguous. There are 12 residues in the CDR3. Trimming took off 4 bases at V and 1 base at J, with 4 bases between the two ends. The germline V gene has CDR1 MDHEN and CDR2 SYDVKM. CDR3 sequence: CASSSGNTEAFF. The CDR3, as DNA: TGTGCCAGCAGTTCGGGGAACACTGAAGCTTTCTTT.